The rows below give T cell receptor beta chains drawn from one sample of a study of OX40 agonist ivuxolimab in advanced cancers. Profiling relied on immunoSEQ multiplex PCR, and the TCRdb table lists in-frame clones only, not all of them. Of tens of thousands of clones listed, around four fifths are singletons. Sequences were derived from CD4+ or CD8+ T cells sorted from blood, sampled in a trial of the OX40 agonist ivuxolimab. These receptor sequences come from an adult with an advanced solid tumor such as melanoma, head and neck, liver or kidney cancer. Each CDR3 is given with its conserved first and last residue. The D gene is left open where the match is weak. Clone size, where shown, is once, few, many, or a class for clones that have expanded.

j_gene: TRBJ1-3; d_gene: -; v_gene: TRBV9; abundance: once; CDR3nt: TGTGCCAGCAGCGTCCGGGACCGGCCCGGAAACACCATATATTTT; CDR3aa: CASSVRDRPGNTIYF
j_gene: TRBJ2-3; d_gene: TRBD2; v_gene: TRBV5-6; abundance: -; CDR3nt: TGTGCCAGCAGCTTGTACGGACTAGAACACACAGATACGCAGTATTTT; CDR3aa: CASSLYGLEHTDTQYF
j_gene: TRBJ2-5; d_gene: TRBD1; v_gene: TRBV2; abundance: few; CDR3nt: TGTGCCAGCCTTCAAACTCCGGGACAGCAAGAGACCCAGTACTTC; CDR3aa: CASLQTPGQQETQYF
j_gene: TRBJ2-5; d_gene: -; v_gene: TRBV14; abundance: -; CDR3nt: TGTGCCAGCAGCCAAGACCAAGTACTTCAGGAGACCCAGTACTTC; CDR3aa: CASSQDQVLQETQYF
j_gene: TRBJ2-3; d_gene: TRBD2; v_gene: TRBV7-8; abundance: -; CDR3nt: TGTGCCAGCAGCTTAAGACTAGCGGGACCCACAGATACGCAGTATTTT; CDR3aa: CASSLRLAGPTDTQYF
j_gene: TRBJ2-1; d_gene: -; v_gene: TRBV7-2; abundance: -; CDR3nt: TGTGCCAGCAGCTTGCGGGACTTCAGCTCCTACAATGAGCAGTTCTTC; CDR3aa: CASSLRDFSSYNEQFF
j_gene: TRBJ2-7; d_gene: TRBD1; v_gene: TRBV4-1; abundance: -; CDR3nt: TGCGCCAGCAGCCAAGATGCGGTAATGACAGGGGGCAACGAGCAGTACTTC; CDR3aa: CASSQDAVMTGGNEQYF
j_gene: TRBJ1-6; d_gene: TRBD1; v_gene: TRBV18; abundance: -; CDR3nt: TGTGCCAGCTCACCACCGTCAACAGGGGGCTGGGGTTCACCCCTCCACTTT; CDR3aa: CASSPPSTGGWGSPLHF
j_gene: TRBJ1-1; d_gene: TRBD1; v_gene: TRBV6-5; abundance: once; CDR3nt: TGTGCCAGCACCCGGGGGACAGGGGACACTGAAGCTTTCTTT; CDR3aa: CASTRGTGDTEAFF
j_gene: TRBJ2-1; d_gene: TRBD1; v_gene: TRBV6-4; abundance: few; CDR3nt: TGTGCCAGCAGTGACTGGGACAGGGCATACAATGAGCAGTTCTTC; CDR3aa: CASSDWDRAYNEQFF
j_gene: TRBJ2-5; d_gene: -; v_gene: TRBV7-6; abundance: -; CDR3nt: TGTGCCAGCAGCCCCCGCGGGGGCACGCAAGAGACCCAGTACTTC; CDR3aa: CASSPRGGTQETQYF
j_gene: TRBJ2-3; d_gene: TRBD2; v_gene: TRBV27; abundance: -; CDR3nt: TGTGCCAGCCTCACCCGGGGGGCAGATACGCAGTATTTT; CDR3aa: CASLTRGADTQYF
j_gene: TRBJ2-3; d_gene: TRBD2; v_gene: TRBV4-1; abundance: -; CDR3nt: TGCGCCAGCAGCCCCTCACTAGCGGCTAGCACAGATACGCAGTATTTT; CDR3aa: CASSPSLAASTDTQYF
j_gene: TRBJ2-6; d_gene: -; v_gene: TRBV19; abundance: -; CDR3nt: TGTGCCAGTAGCCTCGGGACCGAATACGGCAGCTCTGGGGCCAACGTCCTGACTTTC; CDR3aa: CASSLGTEYGSSGANVLTF
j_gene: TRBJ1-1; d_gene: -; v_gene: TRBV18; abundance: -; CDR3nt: TGTGCCAGCTCACCACAGGGGGTGAACACTGAAGCTTTCTTT; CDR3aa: CASSPQGVNTEAFF
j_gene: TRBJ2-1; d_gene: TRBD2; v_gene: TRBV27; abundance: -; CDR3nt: TGTGCCAGCAGTATACGGACGGGACTAGCGGATTCCTACAATGAGCAGTTCTTC; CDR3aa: CASSIRTGLADSYNEQFF
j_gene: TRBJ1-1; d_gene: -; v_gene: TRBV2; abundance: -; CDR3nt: TGTGCCAGCAACCGGGACACAGTCAACACTGAAGCTTTCTTT; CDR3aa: CASNRDTVNTEAFF
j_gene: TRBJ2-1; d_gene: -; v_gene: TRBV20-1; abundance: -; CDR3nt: TGCAGTGCGATAAACAATGAGCAGTTCTTC; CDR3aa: CSAINNEQFF
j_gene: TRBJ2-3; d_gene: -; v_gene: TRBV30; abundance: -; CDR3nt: TGTGCCTGGAGTCTTGGGGGCCCAGATACGCAGTATTTT; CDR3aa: CAWSLGGPDTQYF
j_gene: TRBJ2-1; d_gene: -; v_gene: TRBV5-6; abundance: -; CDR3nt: TGTGCCAGCAGCGTTATAGCTGAGCAGTTCTTC; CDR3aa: CASSVIAEQFF
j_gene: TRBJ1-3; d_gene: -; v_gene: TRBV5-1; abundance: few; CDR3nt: TGCGCCAGCAGCCTTCTAACGGATTCCACCATATATTTT; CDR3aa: CASSLLTDSTIYF
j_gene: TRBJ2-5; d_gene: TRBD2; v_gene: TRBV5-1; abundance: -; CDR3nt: TGCGCCAGCAGCTTGGGAGGACTAGCGGGATTACAAGAGACCCAGTACTTC; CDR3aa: CASSLGGLAGLQETQYF
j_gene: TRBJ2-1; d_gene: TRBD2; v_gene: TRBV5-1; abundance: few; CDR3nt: TGCGCCAGCAGCATTAGCGGGGGGGCCAATGAGCAGTTCTTC; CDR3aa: CASSISGGANEQFF
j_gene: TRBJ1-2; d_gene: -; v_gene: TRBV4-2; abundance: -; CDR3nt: TGTGCCAGCAGCTTCCAGGGTGAAGGCTACACCTTC; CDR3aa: CASSFQGEGYTF
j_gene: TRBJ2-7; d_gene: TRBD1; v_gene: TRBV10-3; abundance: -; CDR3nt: TGTGCCATCAGGCAGACCGGGACAGGGGTCGGAGAGCAGTACTTC; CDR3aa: CAIRQTGTGVGEQYF
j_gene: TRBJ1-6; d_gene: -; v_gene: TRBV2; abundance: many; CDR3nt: TGTGCCACCGGGACCAGCTCCTATAATTCACCCCTCCACTTT; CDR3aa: CATGTSSYNSPLHF
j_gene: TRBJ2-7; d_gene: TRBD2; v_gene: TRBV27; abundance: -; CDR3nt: TGTGCCAGCAGTTTAGGGGAGGGCTACGAGCAGTACTTC; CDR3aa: CASSLGEGYEQYF
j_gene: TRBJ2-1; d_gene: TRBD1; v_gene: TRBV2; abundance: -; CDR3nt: TGTGCCAGCAGTTTCGACAGGGCATCGACGCAGTTCTTC; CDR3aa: CASSFDRASTQFF
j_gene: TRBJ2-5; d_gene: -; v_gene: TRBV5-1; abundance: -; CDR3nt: TGCGCCAGCAGCTTGAACGGAGAGACCCAGTACTTC; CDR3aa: CASSLNGETQYF
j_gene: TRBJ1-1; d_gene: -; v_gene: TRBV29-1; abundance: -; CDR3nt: TGCAGCGTTGATCATCCAGGGGAGGGAGCTTTCTTT; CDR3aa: CSVDHPGEGAFF
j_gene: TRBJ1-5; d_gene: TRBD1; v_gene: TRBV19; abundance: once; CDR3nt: TGTGCCAGTAGAACGCCCGGGACAGGGGGTGCTCAGCCCCAGCATTTT; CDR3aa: CASRTPGTGGAQPQHF
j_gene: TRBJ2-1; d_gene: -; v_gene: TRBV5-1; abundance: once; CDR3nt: TGCGCCAGCAGCGCGCGGAATGAGCAGTTCTTC; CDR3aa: CASSARNEQFF
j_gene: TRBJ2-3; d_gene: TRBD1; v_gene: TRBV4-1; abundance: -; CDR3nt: TGCGCCAGCAGCCAAGGGACAGGGGCTGCAGATACGCAGTATTTT; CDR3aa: CASSQGTGAADTQYF
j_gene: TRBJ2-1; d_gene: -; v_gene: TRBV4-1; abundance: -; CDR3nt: TGCGCCAGCAGCCAGAGGCCTAGAACCGCCCCTCTTGAGCAGTTCTTC; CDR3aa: CASSQRPRTAPLEQFF
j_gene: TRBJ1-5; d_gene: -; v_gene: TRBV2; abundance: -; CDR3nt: TGTGCCAGCAGTGAAGGTCAGACGAGCAATCAGCCCCAGCATTTT; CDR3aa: CASSEGQTSNQPQHF
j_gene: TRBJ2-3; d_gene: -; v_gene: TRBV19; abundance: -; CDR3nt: TGTGCCAGCCGAGGAGAGGGGACAGATACGCAGTATTTT; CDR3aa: CASRGEGTDTQYF
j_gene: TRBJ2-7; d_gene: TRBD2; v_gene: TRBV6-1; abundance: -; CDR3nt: TGTGCCAGCAGGGAGGGACTAGCGGCCTACGAGCAGTACTTC; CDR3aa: CASREGLAAYEQYF
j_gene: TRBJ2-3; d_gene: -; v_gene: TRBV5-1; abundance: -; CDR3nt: TGCGCCAGCGGGGAGGAGGGGGCAGATACGCAGTATTTT; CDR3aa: CASGEEGADTQYF
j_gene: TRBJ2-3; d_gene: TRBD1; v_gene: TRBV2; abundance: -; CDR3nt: TGTGCCAGCAGTGCACAGGGGGCAGATACGCAGTATTTT; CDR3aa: CASSAQGADTQYF
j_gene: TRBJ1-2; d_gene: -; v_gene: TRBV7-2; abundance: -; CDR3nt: TGTGCCAGCAGCTTAGCGGGAAACTATGGCTACACCTTC; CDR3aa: CASSLAGNYGYTF
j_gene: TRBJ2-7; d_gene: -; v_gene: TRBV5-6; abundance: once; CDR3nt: TGTGCCAGCAGCCCGAATTTGGGGTCCTACGAGCAGTACTTC; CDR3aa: CASSPNLGSYEQYF
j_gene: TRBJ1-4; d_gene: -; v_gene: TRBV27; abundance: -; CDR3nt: TGTGCCAGCAGTTACATGACAGGCTCCGAAGAAAAACTGTTTTTT; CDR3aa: CASSYMTGSEEKLFF
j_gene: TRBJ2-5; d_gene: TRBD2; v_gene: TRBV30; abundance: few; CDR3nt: TGTGCCTGGAGTGTCCAGCGGGGGGCTCCGGGGGAGACCCAGTACTTC; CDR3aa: CAWSVQRGAPGETQYF
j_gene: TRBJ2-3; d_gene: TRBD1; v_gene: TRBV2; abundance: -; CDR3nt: TGTGCCAGCACGGCGCAGGGGGTACGCACAGATACGCAGTATTTT; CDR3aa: CASTAQGVRTDTQYF
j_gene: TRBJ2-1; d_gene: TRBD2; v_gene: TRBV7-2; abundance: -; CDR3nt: TGTGCCAGCAGCCTCGGACTAGGCAATAATGAGCAGTTCTTC; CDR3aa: CASSLGLGNNEQFF
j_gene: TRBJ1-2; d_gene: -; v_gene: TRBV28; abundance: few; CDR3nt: TGTGCCAGCAGTGGGGGGTTTAATAACTATGGCTACACCTTC; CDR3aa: CASSGGFNNYGYTF
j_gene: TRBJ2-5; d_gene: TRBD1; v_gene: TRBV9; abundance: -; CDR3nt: TGTGCCAGCAGCGCCCCAGGGGGAGAGACCCAGTACTTC; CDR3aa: CASSAPGGETQYF
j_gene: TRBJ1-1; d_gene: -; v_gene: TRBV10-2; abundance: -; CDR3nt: TGCGCCAGCAGTGAGGGGAACACTGAAGCTTTCTTT; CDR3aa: CASSEGNTEAFF